This record looks at one TCR beta chain sequence and its context. Amplified TCR beta CDR3 regions derived from RNA transcripts. A first-round RT-PCR of the TCR CDR3 used the HTBI primer set. TCRdb re-called the multiplex PCR reads with MiXCR, one entry per CDR3 protein. The data hold 500,000 to 600,000 distinct CDR3 sequences, with 20% observed a single time. The CDR3 runs 15 residues. The V gene's germline CDR1 is MDHEN and CDR2 SYDVKM. V lost 5 bases to trimming and J lost 0 bases, with 12 bases between them. The data originate from a study of T cells in Graves' hyperthyroidism and ophthalmopathy. Uncontrolled infection, other autoimmune disease, pregnancy or lactation led to exclusion. Diagnoses were established using clinical symptoms, serum thyroxine and TRAb, thyroid ultrasound and orbital computed tomography.

This chain uses TRBV28 with TRBJ2-3; tentatively, D is TRBD2 (6 bases). The sequence derives from a middle-aged man with Graves' ophthalmopathy. Sample: blood. The CDR3 is CASSPPGVSTDTQYF. The CDR3 DNA follows: TGTGCCAGCAGTCCCCCGGGGGTTAGCACAGATACGCAGTATTTT.